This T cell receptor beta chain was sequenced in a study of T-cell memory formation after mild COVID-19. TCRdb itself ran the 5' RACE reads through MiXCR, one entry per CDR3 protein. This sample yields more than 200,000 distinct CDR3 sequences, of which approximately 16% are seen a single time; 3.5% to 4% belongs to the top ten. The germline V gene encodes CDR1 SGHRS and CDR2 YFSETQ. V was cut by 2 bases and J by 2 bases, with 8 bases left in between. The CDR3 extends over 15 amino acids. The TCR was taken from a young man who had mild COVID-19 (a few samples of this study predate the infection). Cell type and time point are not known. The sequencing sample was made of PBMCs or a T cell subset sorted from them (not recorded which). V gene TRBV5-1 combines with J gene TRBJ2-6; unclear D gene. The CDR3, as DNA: TGCGCCAGCAGCTTCTTGAGTACTGGGGCCAACGTCCTGACTTTC. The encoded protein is CASSFLSTGANVLTF. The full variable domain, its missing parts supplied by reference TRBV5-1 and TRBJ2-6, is KAGVTQTPRYLIKTRGQQVTLSCSPISGHRSVSWYQQTPGQGLQFLFEYFSETQRNKGNFPGRFSGRQFSNSRSEMNVSTLELGDSALYLCASSFLSTGANVLTFGAGSRLTVL.